This T cell receptor (beta chain) originates from a study of CD8 T cells in ankylosing spondylitis. TCRdb reprocessed the 5' RACE reads with MiXCR, giving one entry per CDR3 protein. The data contain 150,000 to 200,000 distinct CDR3 sequences, 10% to 15% of them singletons. This clonotype was counted many times. Its antigen is unknown. The CDR3 length is 13 residues. V shed 5 bases and J shed 7 bases, with 12 bases lying between them. The germline CDR1 and CDR2 sequences are MNHNY and SVGAGI (reference sequence). Study-level results: Seemingly distinctive of ankylosing spondylitis blood was a TCR beta motif formed by eight highly homologous variants.

This chain joins TRBV6-6 and TRBJ2-1; D not certain. The receptor was derived from a female donor with ankylosing spondylitis or in good health (not recorded which). Sequencing was carried out using blood, either unsorted or a sorted T cell fraction (not recorded which). DNA of the CDR3: TGTGCCAGCAGTCTGCTAGGGTTTAATGAGCAGTTCTTC. Encoded protein: CASSLLGFNEQFF.